This T cell receptor (beta chain) is drawn from a study of blood T cell repertoires in COVID-19. CDR1 and CDR2 (germline): MRHNA, SNTAGT. V gave up 3 bases and J gave up 9 bases, with 12 bases separating them. The length of the CDR3 is 13 residues. The table came from immunoSEQ multiplex PCR; TCRdb's copy has only in-frame clones and leaves some out. The sample includes hundreds of thousands of clones, approximately 91% of them seen just once. The material sequenced was peripheral blood. The TCR originated in a woman between 70 and 85 years old with COVID-19, enrolled during active disease. V is TRBV6-4 and J is TRBJ1-5; D may be TRBD1 (5 bases). The DNA of the CDR3 is TGTGCCAGCAGTGAGTCAGCGCAGGGGCCCCAGCATTTT. This encodes CASSESAQGPQHF.